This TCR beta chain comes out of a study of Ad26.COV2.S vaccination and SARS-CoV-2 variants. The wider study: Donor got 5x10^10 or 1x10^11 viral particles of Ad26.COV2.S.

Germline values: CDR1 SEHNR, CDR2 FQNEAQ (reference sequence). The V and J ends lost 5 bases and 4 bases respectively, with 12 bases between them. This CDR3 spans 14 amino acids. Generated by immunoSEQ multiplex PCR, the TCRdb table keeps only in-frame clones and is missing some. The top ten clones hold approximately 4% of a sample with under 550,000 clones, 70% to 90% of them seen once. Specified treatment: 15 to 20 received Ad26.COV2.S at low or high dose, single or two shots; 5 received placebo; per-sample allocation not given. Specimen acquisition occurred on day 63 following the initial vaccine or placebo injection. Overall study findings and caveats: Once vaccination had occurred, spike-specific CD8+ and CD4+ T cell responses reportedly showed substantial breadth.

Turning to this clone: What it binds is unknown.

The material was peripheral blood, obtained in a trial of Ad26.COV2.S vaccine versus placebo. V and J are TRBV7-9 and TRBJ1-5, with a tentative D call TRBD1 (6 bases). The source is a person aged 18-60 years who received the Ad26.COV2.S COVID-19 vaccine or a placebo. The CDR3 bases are TGTGCCAGCAGCCTTACAGGGTCGAATCAGCCCCAGCATTTT. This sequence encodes CASSLTGSNQPQHF.